The 31 T cell receptor beta chains in this list originate from one sample, sequenced in a study of response to subunit inactivated influenza vaccine. TCRdb re-derived calls from the RT-PCR reads in MiXCR, one entry per CDR3 protein. The sample includes 600,000 to 850,000 distinct CDR3 sequences, 12% to 15% seen only once; the top ten take approximately 7.6%. This specimen was PBMCs from blood, taken 14 to 15 days before vaccination. Source of these receptors: a man over 45 who received an inactivated influenza vaccine.

This clonotype was seen only once. A read error may produce the germline difference seen at one junction end. This rearrangement joins TRBV12-3 or TRBV12-4 to TRBJ2-3, with D unresolved. The CDR3 is made up of 14 amino acids. CDR3 protein: CVSSPQSSSDTQYF. The DNA for the CDR3 is TGTGTCAGCAGCCCACAATCGAGCTCAGATACGCAGTATTTT.

The chain uses TRBV5-1 and TRBJ2-1; TRBD2 agrees at 10 bases. Germline-derived CDR1 and CDR2 are SGHRS and YFSETQ. This CDR3 region has 16 residues. Trimming took 4 bases from V and 1 from J; bases not matched to a gene: 5. DNA of the CDR3: TGCGCCAGCAGCGAGGCAGCGGGAGGGTCCTACAATGAGCAGTTCTTC. Its translation is CASSEAAGGSYNEQFF.

The chain employs TRBV15 and TRBJ2-5; 7 nucleotides match TRBD1. CDR1 and CDR2 (germline): LNHNV, YYDKDF (reference sequence). The J segment lost 7 bases and the V segment lost 0 bases, leaving 8 bases of the junction unmatched. The length of the CDR3 is 15 residues. The DNA of the CDR3 is TGTGCCACCAGCAGAGATCTTGACAGGGTGGCGACCCAGTACTTC. Translating gives CATSRDLDRVATQYF. The full variable domain, with the rest looked up from reference TRBV15 and TRBJ2-5, is DAMVIQNPRYQVTQFGKPVTLSCSQTLNHNVMYWYQQKSSQAPKLLFHYYDKDFNNEADTPDNFQSRRPNTSFCFLDIRSPGLGDTAMYLCATSRDLDRVATQYFGPGTRLLVL.

In this sample, this clonotype turned up many times. In nucleotides, the CDR3 is TGTGCCAGCAGTGAAGAGGGCCTAATGAACACTGAAGCTTTCTTT. It is translated as CASSEEGLMNTEAFF. The V gene is TRBV2, the J gene TRBJ1-1; D is uncertain. Trimming left V 1 base short and J 0 bases short, with 9 bases between. CDR1 and CDR2 (germline): SNHLY, FYNNEI. The CDR3 extends over 15 amino acids.

This clonotype occurred a few times. The genes are TRBV12-3 or TRBV12-4 and TRBJ2-7, with TRBD2 matching over 7 bases. This CDR3 comprises 14 residues. J was trimmed by 7 bases and V by 6 bases; bases with no gene match: 12. This CDR3 is CASRLTGGSREQYF. CDR3 bases: TGTGCCAGCAGGCTGACCGGGGGGTCACGGGAGCAGTACTTC.

The sample holds a few counts of this clonotype. This chain connects TRBV20-1 to TRBJ2-1, with 8 bases that match TRBD1. Trimming cost V 3 bases and J 6 bases; bases outside gene matches: 7. Per germline, CDR1 DFQATT and CDR2 SNEGSKA (reference sequence). The CDR3 runs to 14 residues. The CDR3 nucleotides read TGCAGTGCTAGTTGGGGACAGGTATCCAATGAGCAGTTCTTC. It translates to CSASWGQVSNEQFF.

The V and J genes are TRBV9 and TRBJ2-7, with TRBD2 matching 9 bases. Losses at the gene ends were 4 bases for V and 4 bases for J; bases not matched to a gene: 6. This CDR3 contains 14 residues. Germline V gene data show CDR1 as SGDLS and CDR2 as YYNGEE. CDR3 loop: CASSTGLAGYEQYF. Here the CDR3 DNA reads TGTGCCAGCAGCACGGGACTAGCAGGGTACGAGCAGTACTTC.

This clonotype was counted between two and nine times. The chain is built from TRBV7-2 and TRBJ2-7, with D tentatively TRBD1 (6 bases). Germline CDR1 SGHTA, CDR2 FQGNSA. V lost 5 bases and J 2 bases, leaving 16 bases between the germline ends. This CDR3 region has 15 residues. The CDR3 sequence is CASSKGTLVTYEQYF. CDR3 DNA: TGTGCCAGCAGCAAAGGGACATTGGTTACCTACGAGCAGTACTTC. The full variable domain, its missing parts supplied by reference TRBV7-2 and TRBJ2-7, is GAGVSQSPSNKVTEKGKDVELRCDPISGHTALYWYRQSLGQGLEFLIYFQGNSAPDKSGLPSDRFSAERTGGSVSTLTIQRTQQEDSAVYLCASSKGTLVTYEQYFGPGTRLTVT.

The V gene is TRBV3-1, the J gene TRBJ2-2; D uncertain. Between the trimmed V and J ends, which lost 1 base and 4 bases, there was a span of 16 bases. This CDR3 is 17 amino acids long. Germline CDR1 LGHDT, CDR2 YNNKEL (reference sequence). CDR3 DNA: TGTGCCAGCAGCCAAGTTTTGTTAAGGAGATCCACCGGGGAGCTGTTTTTT. Its translation is CASSQVLLRRSTGELFF. The complete variable domain, with remaining parts taken from reference TRBV3-1 and TRBJ2-2, reads DTAVSQTPKYLVTQMGNDKSIKCEQNLGHDTMYWYKQDSKKFLKIMFSYNNKELIINETVPNRFSPKSPDKAHLNLHINSLELGDSAVYFCASSQVLLRRSTGELFFGEGSRLTVL.

The V and J genes are TRBV5-1 and TRBJ2-1; D is uncertain. The CDR3 consists of 13 residues. Germline V gene sequence: CDR1 SGHRS, CDR2 YFSETQ. Trimming removed 4 bases from V and 7 bases from J, with 12 bases in between. In DNA form, the CDR3 reads TGCGCCAGCAGCACCTTGAGCAAAAATGAGCAGTTCTTC. Amino acids: CASSTLSKNEQFF. The variable domain in full, with the rest retrieved from reference TRBV5-1 and TRBJ2-1, is KAGVTQTPRYLIKTRGQQVTLSCSPISGHRSVSWYQQTPGQGLQFLFEYFSETQRNKGNFPGRFSGRQFSNSRSEMNVSTLELGDSALYLCASSTLSKNEQFFGPGTRLTVL.

About this clonotype: A much larger clone lies one base from this, so it may be a read error. The chain carries TRBV5-1 and TRBJ2-1, with 8 bases matching TRBD1. Per the germline V gene, CDR1 is SGHRS and CDR2 is YFSETQ. The trim removed 4 bases at V and 7 bases at J, leaving 7 bases unmatched. The CDR3 extends over 14 amino acids. The CDR3 here is CASSPGGVLNEQFF. In nucleotides, the CDR3 is TGCGCCAGCAGCCCAGGGGGCGTGTTGAATGAGCAGTTCTTC.

A few counts support this clonotype. The chain links TRBV4-2 to TRBJ1-1; 11 bases fit TRBD1. Germline values: CDR1 LGHNA, CDR2 YNFKEQ. CDR3 length: 14 amino acids. The J segment lost 5 bases and the V segment lost 5 bases, leaving 4 bases of the junction unmatched. The CDR3 region has the DNA TGTGCCAGCAGCGGGACAGGGGGAGATACTGAAGCTTTCTTT. It is translated as CASSGTGGDTEAFF.

This clonotype showed up just a few times. The chain carries TRBV19 and TRBJ1-5, with D uncertain. V lost 1 base, J lost 0 bases, and 7 bases lay in between. The CDR3 totals 15 residues. From germline, CDR1 is LNHDA and CDR2 SQIVND (reference sequence). The CDR3 DNA reads TGTGCCAGTAGTATAGCCAGCTATAGCAATCAGCCCCAGCATTTT. It encodes CASSIASYSNQPQHF.

This clonotype occurred a few times. The CDR3 DNA is TGTGCCAGCAGCCAAGGGACAAAAGACGAGCAGTACTTC. As protein: CASSQGTKDEQYF. This chain uses TRBV7-8 with TRBJ2-7, with TRBD1 as a possible D gene (6 bases). Deletions cut 5 bases from V and 5 bases from J, with 13 bases between. The CDR3 covers 13 residues. Germline loops: CDR1 SGHVS, CDR2 FQNEAQ.

This clonotype was detected a few times. This chain joins TRBV10-2 and TRBJ1-1, with TRBD1 matching 9 bases. Germline CDR1 reads WSHSY; CDR2 reads SAAADI. Trimming took 6 bases from V and 5 from J; bases not matched to a gene: 19. The CDR3 runs 18 residues. This CDR3 is CASRGVGQGTASLTEAFF. The DNA for the CDR3 is TGCGCCAGCAGGGGGGTGGGACAGGGTACCGCGTCGTTAACTGAAGCTTTCTTT.

This clonotype was seen only a few times. The chain recombines TRBV7-2 with TRBJ2-3; 12 nucleotides match TRBD2. CDR1 is SGHTA and CDR2 is FQGNSA in the germline V gene. The CDR3 length is 16 residues. V shed 6 bases, J shed 6 bases, and the junction held 10 bases outside the gene matches. CDR3 sequence reads: CASSLLGLAGRDTQYF. As DNA, the CDR3 is TGTGCCAGCAGTCTACTGGGACTAGCGGGCAGGGATACGCAGTATTTT.

This clonotype was counted ten times or more. The CDR3 DNA is TGTGCCAGCAGCGTAGGCTCTCCGCTAGCGGGATATGAGCAGTTCTTC. This translates into CASSVGSPLAGYEQFF. The chain is built from TRBV9 and TRBJ2-1; 9 bases map to TRBD2. CDR1 and CDR2 from the germline V gene are SGDLS and YYNGEE. The length of the CDR3 is 16 residues. With V trimmed by 0 bases and J by 8 bases, 9 bases remained unmatched. The entire variable domain, with the rest obtained from reference TRBV9 and TRBJ2-1, is as follows: DSGVTQTPKHLITATGQRVTLRCSPRSGDLSVYWYQQSLDQGLQFLIQYYNGEERAKGNILERFSAQQFPDLHSELNLSSLELGDSALYFCASSVGSPLAGYEQFFGPGTRLTVL.

At least ten counts were recorded for this clonotype. V is TRBV5-1 and J is TRBJ1-1, with a weak D call TRBD1 (6 bases). CDR1 is SGHRS, CDR2 YFSETQ, per germline. Trimming took off 2 bases at V and 6 bases at J, with 17 bases between the two ends. There are 15 residues in the CDR3. As DNA, the CDR3 is TGCGCCAGCAGCTTAAGTCTTGGGGCAGGGGCTGAAGCTTTCTTT. Its translation: CASSLSLGAGAEAFF.

This clonotype was observed a handful of times. CDR3 sequence: CAITPDRTSPLHF. CDR3 coding DNA: TGTGCCATCACCCCGGACAGGACGTCACCCCTCCACTTT. The V and J genes are TRBV10-3 and TRBJ1-6; 7 bases agree with TRBD1. The CDR3 runs 13 residues. Germline assignment: CDR1 ENHRY and CDR2 SYGVKD. After removal of 7 bases from V and 10 bases from J, the junction contained 7 bases not matched to a gene.

This clonotype was recorded a few times. The chain employs TRBV7-2 and TRBJ2-4; D perhaps matches TRBD2 (5 bases). Germline CDR1 reads SGHTA; CDR2 reads FQGNSA. The CDR3 is 16 amino acids. Trimming shortened V by 5 bases and J by 6 bases, and 20 bases separated the two germline ends. The CDR3, as DNA: TGTGCCAGCAGCGAGGGATTAGTCGGGATTCGAAACATTCAGTACTTC. This translates into CASSEGLVGIRNIQYF.

The V call is TRBV7-9, the J call TRBJ2-7; D is unresolved. The germline V and J ends were trimmed by 0 bases and 0 bases, with 9 bases remaining between them. Germline loops: CDR1 SEHNR, CDR2 FQNEAQ (reference sequence). The CDR3 has 15 amino acids. CDR3 region: CASSLALDISYEQYF. The DNA for the CDR3 is TGTGCCAGCAGCTTAGCCTTAGACATCTCCTACGAGCAGTACTTC.

The sample holds a few counts of this clonotype. The chain has TRBV4-2 and TRBJ2-5, with D possibly TRBD1 on 7 matching bases. The CDR3 spans 19 residues. CDR1 and CDR2 from the germline V gene are LGHNA and YNFKEQ. Trimming removed 2 bases from V and 3 bases from J, with 25 bases in between. The CDR3 DNA sequence: TGTGCCAGCAGCCAACCACGAACCCGCGGGACAGCCGAGAAAGAGACCCAGTACTTC. Translating gives CASSQPRTRGTAEKETQYF.

This clonotype came up a few times. The chain links TRBV2 to TRBJ1-5; TRBD1 matches 7 bases. Germline CDR1 is SNHLY and CDR2 is FYNNEI. J lost 4 bases, V lost 6 bases, and 6 bases had no gene match. The CDR3 loop spans 14 amino acids. The CDR3 nucleotides read TGTGCCAGCAGGGCACAACAGGGGAATCAGCCCCAGCATTTT. Protein sequence: CASRAQQGNQPQHF.

Ten or more counts support this clonotype. V is TRBV5-1 and J is TRBJ2-5; tentative D call: TRBD1 (6 bases). V was clipped by 2 bases and J by 4 bases, with 15 bases between them. The CDR3 consists of 15 residues. Per the germline V gene, CDR1 is SGHRS and CDR2 is YFSETQ. CDR3 coding DNA: TGCGCCAGCAGCTTTAGTGGGGGCCCCCGAGAGACCCAGTACTTC. Protein product: CASSFSGGPRETQYF.

The chain has TRBV29-1 and TRBJ1-1; no clear D gene. From germline, CDR1 is SQVTM and CDR2 ANQGSEA. V dropped 4 bases and J dropped 3 bases, with 9 bases sitting between them. This CDR3 is built from 12 residues. In DNA, the CDR3 is TGCAGCGTTGTTATGAGTTACACTGAAGCTTTCTTT. It yields the protein CSVVMSYTEAFF.

This clonotype was detected many times. The chain carries TRBV11-2 and TRBJ2-1, with D possibly matching TRBD2 (6 bases). V was cut by 1 base and J by 8 bases, with 9 bases left in between. The CDR3 is made up of 13 amino acids. Germline CDR1 and CDR2: SGHAT and FQNNGV. CDR3 sequence reads: CASSLGGLDEQFF. CDR3 DNA sequence: TGTGCCAGCAGCTTAGGGGGACTGGATGAGCAGTTCTTC.

The chain links TRBV5-1 to TRBJ2-2, with D perhaps TRBD2 (6 bases). CDR1 is SGHRS, CDR2 YFSETQ, per germline. Trimming stripped 5 bases from V and 4 bases from J, with 21 bases between. This CDR3 has 17 residues. This chain's CDR3 is CASSPTVVAVGTGELFF. DNA for the CDR3: TGCGCCAGCAGTCCAACGGTCGTAGCGGTGGGCACCGGGGAGCTGTTTTTT. Full variable domain (missing parts from reference TRBV5-1 and TRBJ2-2): KAGVTQTPRYLIKTRGQQVTLSCSPISGHRSVSWYQQTPGQGLQFLFEYFSETQRNKGNFPGRFSGRQFSNSRSEMNVSTLELGDSALYLCASSPTVVAVGTGELFFGEGSRLTVL.

The chain links TRBV29-1 to TRBJ1-1, with D unclear. The CDR3 contains 13 residues. CDR1 is SQVTM, CDR2 ANQGSEA, per germline. The V gene lost 4 bases and the J gene lost 1 base, with 10 bases spanning the gap. The chain's CDR3 is CSVGDWGNTEAFF. CDR3 nucleotide sequence: TGCAGCGTTGGGGATTGGGGGAACACTGAAGCTTTCTTT.

This clonotype was seen at least ten times. The rearrangement uses TRBV27 and TRBJ2-7; the D is unclear. Trimming left V 5 bases short and J 2 bases short, with 19 bases between. CDR1 MNHEY and CDR2 SMNVEV come from the germline V gene (reference sequence). CDR3 size: 16 residues. CDR3 amino acids: CASSRIRGDWAYEQYF. In DNA form, the CDR3 reads TGTGCCAGCAGTCGGATCAGAGGAGATTGGGCCTACGAGCAGTACTTC.

This sequence joins TRBV6-5 and TRBJ2-5, with 8 bases identical to TRBD1. The CDR3 totals 15 residues. Germline V gene sequence: CDR1 MNHEY, CDR2 SVGAGI. J was trimmed by 5 bases and V by 2 bases; bases with no gene match: 7. The CDR3 nucleotides read TGTGCCAGCAGTTACGAGACAGGGGTTGTGGAGACCCAGTACTTC. This translates into CASSYETGVVETQYF.

This clonotype showed up just once. V and J are TRBV15 and TRBJ2-3, with D uncertain. Trimming shortened V by 4 bases and J by 6 bases, and 8 bases separated the two germline ends. The CDR3 is 12 residues long. In germline, CDR1 is LNHNV, CDR2 YYDKDF (reference sequence). In nucleotides, the CDR3 is TGTGCCACCAGCACTCATCGGGATACGCAGTATTTT. This gives the protein CATSTHRDTQYF.